The clone carrying this TCR beta chain appeared a few times. The antigen remains unidentified. These data are taken from a study of blood T cells in healthy people across ages. CDR3 length equals 16 residues. The germline V gene has CDR1 LGHDT and CDR2 YNNKEL (reference sequence). The V end lost 4 bases, the J end lost 4 bases, and 19 bases lay between the germline ends. Findings of the study overall: Among T cells, TCR beta diversity per million cells dropped roughly linearly as age rose.

Primed by a sample-barcoded 5' primer and a J-beta primer mix, a second PCR proceeded for roughly 6 to 12 cycles. A template-switch adaptor that had 12 random nucleotides put a tag on each cDNA molecule. The study obtained at least 3 million CDR3-containing paired-end reads from every sample. TCRdb called the 5' RACE reads again in MiXCR, with one record for every CDR3 protein. Here the sample spans 800,000 or so distinct CDR3 sequences, roughly 25% being singletons. These data also featured in a second study, about T cells of mothers and their children.

The rearrangement uses TRBV3-1 and TRBJ1-2; possible D gene TRBD1, 5 bases. This TCR was recovered from a boy between 10 and 17 years old in good health. Sample: blood. CDR3 sequence reads: CASSPAAQGWSYGYTF. The CDR3 DNA reads TGTGCCAGCAGCCCCGCCGCCCAGGGTTGGAGCTATGGCTACACCTTC.